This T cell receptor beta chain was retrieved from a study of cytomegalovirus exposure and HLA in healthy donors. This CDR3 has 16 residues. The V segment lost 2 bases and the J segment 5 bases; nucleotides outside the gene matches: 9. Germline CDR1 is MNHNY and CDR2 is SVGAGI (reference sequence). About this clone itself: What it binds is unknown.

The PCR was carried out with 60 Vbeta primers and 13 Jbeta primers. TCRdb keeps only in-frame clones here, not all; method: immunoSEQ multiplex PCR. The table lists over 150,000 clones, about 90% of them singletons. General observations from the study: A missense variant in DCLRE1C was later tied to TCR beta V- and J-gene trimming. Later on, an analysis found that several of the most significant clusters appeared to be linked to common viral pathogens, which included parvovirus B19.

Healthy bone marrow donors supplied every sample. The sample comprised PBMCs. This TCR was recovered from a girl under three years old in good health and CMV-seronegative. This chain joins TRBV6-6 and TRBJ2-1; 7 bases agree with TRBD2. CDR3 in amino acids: CASSYGTGGLHNEQFF. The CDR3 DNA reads TGTGCCAGCAGTTACGGAACCGGGGGGTTACACAATGAGCAGTTCTTC.